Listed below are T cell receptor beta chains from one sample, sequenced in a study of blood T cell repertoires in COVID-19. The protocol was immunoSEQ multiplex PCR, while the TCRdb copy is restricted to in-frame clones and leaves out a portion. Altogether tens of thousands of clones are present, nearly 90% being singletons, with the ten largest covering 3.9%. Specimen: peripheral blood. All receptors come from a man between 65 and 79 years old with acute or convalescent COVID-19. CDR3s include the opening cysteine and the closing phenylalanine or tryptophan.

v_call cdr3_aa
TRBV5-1 CASSSGAGGLLDTQYF
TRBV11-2 CASSLGQTYGYTF
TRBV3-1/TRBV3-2 CASSQVGQIMNTEAFF
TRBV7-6 CASSPSGGENGELFF
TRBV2 CASRRTGGTTDTQYF
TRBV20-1 CSASSVGTGSYEQYF
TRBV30 CAWIDTITYNEQFF
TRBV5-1 CASRVSGGTTGELFF
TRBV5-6 CASSFGRSTTGELFF
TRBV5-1 CASSLDQRGHHNEQFF
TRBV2 CASKDDPGGPGEQFF
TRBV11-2 CASSKTRDRGLSYGYTF
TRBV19 CASASSVTSGGPVRGELFF
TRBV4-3 CASSQTPGQGYEQFF
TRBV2 CASSARVNYGYTF
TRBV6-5 CASSYSGEGTEAFF
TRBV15 CATEAGKDEKLFF
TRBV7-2 CASSQPLAGEGTQYF
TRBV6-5 CASSYGRVNIQYF
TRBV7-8 CASQPGGAGQPQHF
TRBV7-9 CASSRRGQGEDTGELFF
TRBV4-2 CASSQIGAYEQYF
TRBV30 CAWSVLGGAGYEQYF
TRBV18 CASSPRDTSGNTIYF
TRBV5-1 CASIPGTSGQETQYF
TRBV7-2 CASSYRASTDTQYF
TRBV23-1 CASPGLNTEAFF
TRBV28 CASSPLTGTVYGYTF
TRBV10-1 CASSESSTSGGVQETQYF
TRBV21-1 CASSTGSDRGCTNQPQHF
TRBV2 CASSRVTTGKGNTIYF
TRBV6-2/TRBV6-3 CASSYPGKLYGYTF
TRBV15 CATSRGQPVGPNVLTF
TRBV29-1 CSVARDSNQPQHF
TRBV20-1 CSASIGRDTEAFF
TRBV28 CASSLSGVLSYEQYF
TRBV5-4 CASREGTGVTNYGYTF
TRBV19 CASSIQASDTQYF
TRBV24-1 CATSGGQGSGYTF
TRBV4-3 CASSRDYRGAGGYTF
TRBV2 CASSAGGAGELFF
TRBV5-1 CASSMDSYEQYF
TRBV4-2 CASSQDGLSGVGDEQYF
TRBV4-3 CASSQDTRLVQETQYF
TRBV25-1 CASSDPPGTGEEKLFF
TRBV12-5 CASGLGLAGVYNEQFF
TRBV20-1 CSASGANSPLHF
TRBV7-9 CASSLAGTSGANTQYF
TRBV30 CAWSGGPQETQYF
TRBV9 CASSASMRDSPLHF